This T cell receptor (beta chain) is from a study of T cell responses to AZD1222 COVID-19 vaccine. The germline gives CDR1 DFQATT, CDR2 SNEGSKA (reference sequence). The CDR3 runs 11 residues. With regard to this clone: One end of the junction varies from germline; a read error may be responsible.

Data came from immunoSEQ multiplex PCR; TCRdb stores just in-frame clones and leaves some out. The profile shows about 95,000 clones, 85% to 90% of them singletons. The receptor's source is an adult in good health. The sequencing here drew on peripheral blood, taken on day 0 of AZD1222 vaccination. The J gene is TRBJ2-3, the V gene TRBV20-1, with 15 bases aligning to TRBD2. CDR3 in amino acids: CSARTSGGANF. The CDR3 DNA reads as TGCAGTGCGCGGACTAGCGGGGGGGCAAATTTT.